The clone carrying this T cell receptor (beta chain) came up once. This could be a read error, since a much larger clone is one nucleotide away. Primed by a sample-barcoded 5' primer and a J-beta primer mix, a second PCR proceeded for 7 to 11 cycles. From the 5' RACE reads, TCRdb called clonotypes with MiXCR, one entry per CDR3 protein. Of 650,000 to 950,000 distinct CDR3 sequences listed, approximately 48% were seen once; the top ten hold approximately 19%. The CDR3 loop spans 16 amino acids. The ends were cut back, 5 bases at V and 7 bases at J, with 24 bases in the middle. The source of the sample is a study of blood T cells in healthy people across ages.

The source of this sequence is a man in his sixties in good health. What was sequenced was blood. The V call is TRBV12-3 or TRBV12-4, the J call TRBJ2-7; D is uncertain. DNA for the CDR3: TGTGCCAGCAGTCCGGCTGTCGGAGTTACCGGCAATGAGCAGTACTTC. This codes for CASSPAVGVTGNEQYF.